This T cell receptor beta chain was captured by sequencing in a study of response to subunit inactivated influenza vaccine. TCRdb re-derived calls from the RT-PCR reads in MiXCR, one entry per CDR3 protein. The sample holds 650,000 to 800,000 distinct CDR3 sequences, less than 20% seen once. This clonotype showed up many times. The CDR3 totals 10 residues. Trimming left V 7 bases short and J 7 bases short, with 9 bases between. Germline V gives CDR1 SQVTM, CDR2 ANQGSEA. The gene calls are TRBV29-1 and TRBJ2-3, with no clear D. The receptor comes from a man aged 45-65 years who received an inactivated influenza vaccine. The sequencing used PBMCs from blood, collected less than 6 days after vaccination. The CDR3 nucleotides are TGCAGCGCCTTCTTGAATACGCAGTATTTT. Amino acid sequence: CSAFLNTQYF.